The clone carrying this TCR beta chain was seen a single time. The data are from a study of blood T cell repertoires in COVID-19. Participant age was roughly 18 to 95 years, and participants resided in approximately 25 US areas. V shed 6 bases and J 2 bases; nucleotides not matched to a gene: 15. The CDR3 covers 17 residues. Germline-derived CDR1 and CDR2 are LGHDT and YNNKEL (reference sequence). Data came from immunoSEQ multiplex PCR; TCRdb stores just in-frame clones and leaves some out. The repertoire includes some 300,000 clones, roughly 87% of them detected once, and more than 0.8% sits in the top ten.

Sequenced material: PBMCs or T cells enriched from blood (not recorded which). The sequence derives from a woman aged 25-40 years who had recovered from COVID-19. J is TRBJ2-7 and V is TRBV3-1 (or the pseudogene TRBV3-2); 8 bases line up with TRBD2. The DNA of the CDR3 is TGTGCCAGCAGTACCCAGCCCGGGGGAGCGGGAGCCTACGAGCAGTACTTC. Amino acids: CASSTQPGGAGAYEQYF.